These 15 T cell receptor beta chains were sequenced from one sample in a study of cytomegalovirus exposure and HLA in healthy donors (dated by TCRdb to the late 2010s). Library preparation employed the immunoSEQ multiplex PCR assay. A mixture of 60 forward primers for TCR Vbeta segments and 13 reverse primers for TCR Jbeta segments was used in the multiplex PCR. TCRdb re-hosts the immuneACCESS table, in-frame sequences only. Its copies lack some clones; in the studies checked, an unresolved V gene accounts for under half of them, and the cause for the rest is not known. This sample gives under 200,000 clones in total; roughly 78% of them show up just once. Around 1.9% of the sample belongs to the ten largest clones. Sequenced: PBMCs. These receptors all come from a man between 35 and 55 years old in good health and CMV-seronegative.

J is TRBJ1-3 and V is TRBV9; D is unresolved. Germline CDR1 reads SGDLS; CDR2 reads YYNGEE. Trimming left V 1 base short and J 0 bases short, with 5 bases between. The CDR3 has 14 amino acids. CDR3: CASSVFSSGNTIYF. The DNA of the CDR3 is TGTGCCAGCAGCGTATTCAGCTCTGGAAACACCATATATTTT.

The gene calls are TRBV18 and TRBJ2-7; 9 nucleotides align to TRBD2. Germline CDR1 reads KGHSH; CDR2 reads LQKENI. The length of the CDR3 is 14 residues. With V trimmed by 2 bases and J by 5 bases, 4 bases remained unmatched. The CDR3 DNA reads as TGTGCCAGCTCACCAGCTAGCGGGACGAACGAGCAGTACTTC. Amino acids: CASSPASGTNEQYF.

This chain connects TRBV19 to TRBJ1-4; D ambiguous. V shed 9 bases and J shed 1 base, with 21 bases lying between them. The length of the CDR3 is 17 residues. Germline values: CDR1 LNHDA, CDR2 SQIVND (reference sequence). The CDR3 loop is CASSRPGFRRTNEKLFF. In DNA, the CDR3 is TGTGCCAGCAGCAGACCGGGATTTCGCAGAACTAATGAAAAACTGTTTTTT.

V is TRBV15 and J is TRBJ2-7; 13 bases agree with TRBD2. This CDR3 is 16 amino acids long. The germline gives CDR1 LNHNV, CDR2 YYDKDF (reference sequence). V shed 0 bases, J shed 5 bases, and the junction held 4 bases outside the gene matches. CDR3 DNA: TGTGCCACCAGCAGAGATCGACTAGCGGGAGGCGACGAGCAGTACTTC. Translated: CATSRDRLAGGDEQYF.

The V and J genes are TRBV7-6 and TRBJ2-5, with 7 bases matching TRBD1. TRBJ2-7 explains the end of the DNA better; the J call may be wrong. From germline, CDR1 is SGHVS and CDR2 FNYEAQ. This CDR3 comprises 15 residues. The CDR3: CASSSQQGSAYEQYF. The DNA for the CDR3 is TGTGCCAGCAGTTCCCAACAGGGGTCGGCCTACGAGCAGTACTTC.

The chain carries TRBV12-5 and TRBJ2-1; 10 positions match TRBD2. V lost 6 bases and J lost 8; bases outside the gene matches: 19. Germline V gene lookup returns CDR1 LGHNT and CDR2 FRNRAP. The CDR3 is 18 amino acids. As DNA, the CDR3 is TGTGCTAGTGGCCAGGGGAGGCTAGCGGGGGTCCTTGGCGATGAGCAGTTCTTC. It encodes CASGQGRLAGVLGDEQFF.

This clone appeared once. DNA for the CDR3: TGCGCCAGCAGCCCAGTTTCAGCGAGCTCCTACAATGAGCAGTTCTTC. This codes for CASSPVSASSYNEQFF. V and J are TRBV5-1 and TRBJ2-1; no reliable D call. The CDR3 length is 16 residues. The V end was cut by 4 bases, the J end by 0 bases, with 14 bases between. CDR1 and CDR2 from the germline V gene are SGHRS and YFSETQ.

This chain joins TRBV7-6 and TRBJ1-1; D remains unclear. Trimming shortened V by 5 bases and J by 8 bases, and 24 bases separated the two germline ends. CDR1 is SGHVS, CDR2 FNYEAQ, per germline. CDR3 length: 16 residues. The CDR3 is CASSPSAPTAGSEAFF. The CDR3 bases are TGTGCCAGCAGCCCTTCGGCCCCCACGGCGGGATCCGAAGCTTTCTTT.

The chain joins TRBV27 to TRBJ2-3; 9 bases align to TRBD2. The CDR3 is 15 amino acids. J gave up 2 bases and V 5 bases, and 5 bases lay outside the gene matches. Germline loops: CDR1 MNHEY, CDR2 SMNVEV (reference sequence). CDR3 loop: CASSHPSGNTDTQYF. Here the CDR3 DNA reads TGTGCCAGCAGTCACCCTAGCGGGAACACAGATACGCAGTATTTT.

The chain joins TRBV10-3 to TRBJ2-3, with a tentative D call TRBD2 (6 bases). CDR1 ENHRY and CDR2 SYGVKD come from the germline V gene. V lost 7 bases and J lost 0, with 8 bases in between. This CDR3 contains 13 residues. The CDR3 spells CAIMSGSTDTQYF. The DNA for the CDR3 is TGTGCCATCATGAGCGGGAGCACAGATACGCAGTATTTT.

This rearrangement joins TRBV7-6 to TRBJ2-2; 7 nucleotides match TRBD2. Germline assignment: CDR1 SGHVS and CDR2 FNYEAQ. After removal of 1 base from V and 0 bases from J, the junction contained 5 bases not matched to a gene. The CDR3 spans 17 residues. The CDR3 protein is CASSLVGGGTNTGELFF. The CDR3 DNA sequence: TGTGCCAGCAGCTTAGTAGGCGGGGGTACGAACACCGGGGAGCTGTTTTTT.

J is TRBJ2-2 and V is TRBV25-1; the match to TRBD1 covers 9 bases. Germline lookup yields CDR1 MGHDK and CDR2 SYGVNS. V shed 7 bases, J shed 5 bases, and the junction held 5 bases outside the gene matches. CDR3 size: 14 residues. CDR3 sequence (DNA): TGTGCCAGCACGGGACAGGGAAGAACCGGGGAGCTGTTTTTT. Its translation: CASTGQGRTGELFF.

The chain joins TRBV6-4 to TRBJ2-5; D may be TRBD2 (6 bases). V lost 7 bases and J lost 0, with 12 bases in between. This CDR3 has 14 amino acids. CDR1 is MRHNA, CDR2 SNTAGT, per germline. CDR3 nucleotide sequence: TGTGCCAGCACCCTGGGGGGAAACCAAGAGACCCAGTACTTC. Translated, it gives CASTLGGNQETQYF.

The J gene is TRBJ2-1, the V gene TRBV11-1; 12 bases match TRBD2. Trimming cost V 5 bases and J 4 bases; bases outside gene matches: 6. Germline V CDR1 and CDR2: SGHAT, FQDESV (reference sequence). The CDR3 consists of 16 residues. The CDR3 DNA reads as TGTGCCAGCAGCACCACGACTAGCGGGAGATACAATGAGCAGTTCTTC. This encodes CASSTTTSGRYNEQFF. Full variable domain (missing parts from reference TRBV11-1 and TRBJ2-1): EAEVAQSPRYKITEKSQAVAFWCDPISGHATLYWYRQILGQGPELLVQFQDESVVDDSQLPKDRFSAERLKGVDSTLKIQPAELGDSAMYLCASSTTTSGRYNEQFFGPGTRLTVL.

This chain joins TRBV5-1 and TRBJ2-7; 7 nucleotides line up with TRBD2. Germline CDR1 and CDR2: SGHRS and YFSETQ. The CDR3 is made up of 14 amino acids. With 0 bases clipped from V and 2 bases from J, the junction kept 2 bases outside the gene matches. CDR3 residues: CASSLALAAYEQYF. The CDR3 DNA follows: TGCGCCAGCAGCTTGGCCCTAGCGGCCTACGAGCAGTACTTC.